This is a list of T cell receptor beta chains from one sample in a study of shared clonotypes between healthy human individuals. Repertoires were generated with immunoSEQ multiplex PCR, while TCRdb's copy carries only in-frame clones and drops some. The sample records about 1,900,000 clones, about 94% being singletons. What was sequenced was naive CD8+ T cells sorted from blood. These receptors were taken from a man aged 18 to 30 in good health. Both conserved end residues are part of each CDR3. The D gene is left open where the match is weak. Clone size is not always given. Where it is, it says once, few, many or a class for expanded clones.

clone_size: .; j_call: TRBJ1-2; d_call: .; v_call: TRBV13; cdr3_nt: TGTGCCAGCAGCCACAATTTGGGCGGCGACTATGGCTACACCTTC; cdr3_aa: CASSHNLGGDYGYTF
clone_size: .; j_call: TRBJ1-5; d_call: TRBD1; v_call: TRBV4-1; cdr3_nt: TGCGCCAGCAGCCGCGACAGGGCCGATCAGCCCCAGCATTTT; cdr3_aa: CASSRDRADQPQHF
clone_size: .; j_call: TRBJ1-1; d_call: TRBD1; v_call: TRBV7-9; cdr3_nt: TGTGCCAGCAGCTTCTCCGACAGGGAGAACACTGAAGCTTTCTTT; cdr3_aa: CASSFSDRENTEAFF
clone_size: .; j_call: TRBJ1-1; d_call: .; v_call: TRBV5-1; cdr3_nt: TGCGCCAGCAGCTTTTATGGGGGCACTGAAGCTTTCTTT; cdr3_aa: CASSFYGGTEAFF
clone_size: .; j_call: TRBJ2-1; d_call: TRBD1; v_call: TRBV11-3; cdr3_nt: TGTGCCAGCAGCTTAGGGGCAGGGGGCATCCTGGACAATGAGCAGTTCTTC; cdr3_aa: CASSLGAGGILDNEQFF
clone_size: once; j_call: TRBJ2-3; d_call: .; v_call: TRBV4-1; cdr3_nt: TGCGCCAGCAGCCTTCGGGGGCAGGAATTAACAGATACGCAGTATTTT; cdr3_aa: CASSLRGQELTDTQYF
clone_size: .; j_call: TRBJ1-1; d_call: .; v_call: TRBV9; cdr3_nt: TGTGCCAGCAGCCCGTACACCCTTATGAACACTGAAGCTTTCTTT; cdr3_aa: CASSPYTLMNTEAFF
clone_size: .; j_call: TRBJ2-5; d_call: .; v_call: TRBV6-5; cdr3_nt: TGTGCCAGCAGTTACTCTCGACAGAGTGAGACCCAGTACTTC; cdr3_aa: CASSYSRQSETQYF
clone_size: .; j_call: TRBJ2-3; d_call: TRBD2; v_call: TRBV11-2; cdr3_nt: TGTGCCAGCAGCTGGGGACTAGCGGGGGCCCGAGATTACACAGATACGCAGTATTTT; cdr3_aa: CASSWGLAGARDYTDTQYF
clone_size: .; j_call: TRBJ1-1; d_call: .; v_call: TRBV5-6; cdr3_nt: TGTGCCAGCAGCTTGCAACTGAACACTGAAGCTTTCTTT; cdr3_aa: CASSLQLNTEAFF